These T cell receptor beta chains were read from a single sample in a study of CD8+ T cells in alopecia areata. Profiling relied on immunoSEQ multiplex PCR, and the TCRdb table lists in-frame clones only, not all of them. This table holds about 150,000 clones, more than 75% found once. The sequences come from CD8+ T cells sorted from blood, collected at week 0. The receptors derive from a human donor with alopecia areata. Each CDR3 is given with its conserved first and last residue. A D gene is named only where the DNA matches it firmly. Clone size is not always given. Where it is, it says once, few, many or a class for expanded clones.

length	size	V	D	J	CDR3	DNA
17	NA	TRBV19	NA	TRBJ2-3	CASSKSEGKGPADTQYF	TGTGCCAGTAGTAAATCCGAAGGCAAAGGGCCAGCAGATACGCAGTATTTT
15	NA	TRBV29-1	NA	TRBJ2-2	CSVVMGHKNTGELFF	TGCAGCGTTGTCATGGGACACAAGAACACCGGGGAGCTGTTTTTT
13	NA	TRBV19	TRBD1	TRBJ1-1	CATARDRDTEAFF	TGTGCCACCGCCCGGGACAGGGACACTGAAGCTTTCTTT
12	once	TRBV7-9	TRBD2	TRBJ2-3	CASSSGTSGKQF	TGTGCCAGCAGCTCAGGAACTAGCGGGAAGCAATTT
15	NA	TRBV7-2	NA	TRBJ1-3	CASSLVHGLGNTIYF	TGTGCCAGCAGCTTAGTTCATGGATTGGGAAACACCATATATTTT
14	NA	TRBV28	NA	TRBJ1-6	CASSLEGDNSPLHF	TGTGCCAGCAGTTTAGAGGGAGATAATTCACCCCTCCACTTT
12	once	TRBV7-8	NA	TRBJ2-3	CASSLGRGDKYF	TGTGCCAGCAGCTTAGGTCGGGGGGACAAGTATTTT
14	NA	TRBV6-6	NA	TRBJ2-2	CARDRPYRSGELFF	TGTGCCAGGGACAGACCTTACCGATCCGGGGAGCTGTTTTTT
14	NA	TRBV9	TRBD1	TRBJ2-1	CASTGQGANNEQFF	TGTGCCAGCACTGGACAGGGGGCAAACAATGAGCAGTTCTTC
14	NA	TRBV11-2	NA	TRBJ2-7	CASSPSHGDYEQYF	TGTGCCAGCAGCCCATCCCACGGGGACTACGAGCAGTACTTC
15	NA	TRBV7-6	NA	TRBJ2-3	CASSLVAVITDTQYF	TGTGCCAGCAGCTTAGTGGCAGTAATCACAGATACGCAGTATTTT
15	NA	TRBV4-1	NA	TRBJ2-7	CASSPTWTETYEQYF	TGCGCCAGCAGCCCGACGTGGACGGAGACCTACGAGCAGTACTTC
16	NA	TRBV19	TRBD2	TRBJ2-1	CASSILPREAYNEQFF	TGTGCCAGTAGTATACTCCCGCGGGAGGCCTACAATGAGCAGTTCTTC
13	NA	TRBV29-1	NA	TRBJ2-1	CSVSTRRANEQFF	TGCAGCGTCTCGACGAGAAGGGCCAATGAGCAGTTCTTC
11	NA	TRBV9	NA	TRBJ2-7	CASGGRGEQYF	TGTGCCAGCGGGGGTCGGGGCGAGCAGTACTTC
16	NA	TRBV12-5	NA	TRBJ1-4	CASGSTEGVIGEKLFF	TGTGCTAGTGGTTCCACCGAAGGGGTGATTGGGGAAAAACTGTTTTTT
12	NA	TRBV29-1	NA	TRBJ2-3	CSVEAHREGQYF	TGCAGCGTTGAGGCCCACAGGGAGGGGCAGTATTTT
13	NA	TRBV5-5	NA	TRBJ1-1	CASSFDLGIEAFF	TGTGCCAGCAGCTTTGATCTAGGGATTGAAGCTTTCTTT
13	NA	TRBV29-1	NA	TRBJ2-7	CSVVLANLYEQYF	TGCAGCGTTGTTCTTGCTAACTTGTACGAGCAGTACTTC
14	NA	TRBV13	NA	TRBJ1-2	CASRGDTPIYGYTF	TGTGCCAGCAGGGGGGACACCCCCATCTATGGCTACACCTTC
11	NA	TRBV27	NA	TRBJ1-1	CASRAYTEAFF	TGTGCCAGCCGAGCCTACACTGAAGCTTTCTTT
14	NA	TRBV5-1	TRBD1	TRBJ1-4	CASSWGQGIEKLFF	TGCGCCAGCAGCTGGGGACAGGGGATCGAAAAACTGTTTTTT
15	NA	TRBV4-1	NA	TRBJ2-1	CASSLYGTSNNEQFF	TGCGCCAGCAGCCTATATGGAACTAGCAACAATGAGCAGTTCTTC
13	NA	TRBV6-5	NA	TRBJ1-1	CASSYEPAGGAFF	TGTGCCAGCAGTTACGAGCCCGCCGGGGGAGCTTTCTTT
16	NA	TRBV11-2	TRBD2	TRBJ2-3	CASSLWSGGATDTQYF	TGTGCCAGCAGCTTATGGAGCGGGGGGGCAACAGATACGCAGTATTTT
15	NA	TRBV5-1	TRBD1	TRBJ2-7	CASSDPTGHSYEQYF	TGCGCCAGCAGTGATCCGACAGGGCACTCCTACGAGCAGTACTTC
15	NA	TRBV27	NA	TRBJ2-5	CASSTGTYGEETQYF	TGTGCCAGCAGTACCGGGACCTATGGAGAAGAGACCCAGTACTTC
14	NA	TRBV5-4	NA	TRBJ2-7	CASSLGGAAGEQYF	TGTGCCAGCAGCTTAGGGGGAGCCGCCGGCGAGCAGTACTTC
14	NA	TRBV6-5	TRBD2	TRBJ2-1	CASSYGGRVNEQFF	TGTGCCAGCAGTTACGGCGGGAGAGTGAATGAGCAGTTCTTC
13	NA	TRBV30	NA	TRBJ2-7	CASGADTPYEQYF	TGTGCCTCCGGCGCGGACACCCCCTACGAGCAGTACTTC
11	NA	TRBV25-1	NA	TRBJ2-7	CASSEGYEQYF	TGTGCCAGCAGTGAAGGATACGAGCAGTACTTC
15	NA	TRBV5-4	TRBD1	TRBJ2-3	CASSLGTGGTDTQYF	TGTGCCAGCAGCTTGGGGACAGGTGGAACAGATACGCAGTATTTT
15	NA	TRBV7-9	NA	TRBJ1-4	CASTELQEGGEKLFF	TGTGCCAGCACCGAGCTTCAGGAGGGAGGTGAAAAACTGTTTTTT
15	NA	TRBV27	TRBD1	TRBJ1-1	CASSLNGQGWTEAFF	TGTGCCAGCAGTCTAAACGGACAGGGATGGACTGAAGCTTTCTTT
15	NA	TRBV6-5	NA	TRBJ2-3	CASSYGTLGTDTQYF	TGTGCCAGCAGTTACGGGACTTTGGGGACAGATACGCAGTATTTT
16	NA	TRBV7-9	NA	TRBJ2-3	CASTPRRERSTDTQYF	TGTGCCAGCACTCCGAGGAGAGAGAGATCCACAGATACGCAGTATTTT
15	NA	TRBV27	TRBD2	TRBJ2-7	CASRTGTSGLDEQYF	TGTGCCAGCAGAACTGGGACTAGCGGGTTGGACGAGCAGTACTTC
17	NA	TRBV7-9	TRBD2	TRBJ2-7	CASSVGLAGEGAYEQYF	TGTGCCAGCAGCGTAGGACTAGCGGGAGAAGGGGCCTACGAGCAGTACTTC
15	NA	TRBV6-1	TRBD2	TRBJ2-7	CASTHRSGTSYEQYF	TGTGCCAGCACCCACCGTAGCGGGACTTCCTACGAGCAGTACTTC
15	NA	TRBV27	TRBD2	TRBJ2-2	CASRLAGTNTGELFF	TGTGCCAGTAGACTAGCGGGCACGAACACCGGGGAGCTGTTTTTT
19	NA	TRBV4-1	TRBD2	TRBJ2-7	CASSLGTGTSGGGGYEQYF	TGCGCCAGCAGCCTGGGAACCGGGACTAGCGGGGGGGGCGGCTACGAGCAGTACTTC
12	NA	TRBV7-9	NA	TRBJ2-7	CASSSSGSEQYF	TGTGCCAGCAGCTCCAGCGGCAGCGAGCAGTACTTC